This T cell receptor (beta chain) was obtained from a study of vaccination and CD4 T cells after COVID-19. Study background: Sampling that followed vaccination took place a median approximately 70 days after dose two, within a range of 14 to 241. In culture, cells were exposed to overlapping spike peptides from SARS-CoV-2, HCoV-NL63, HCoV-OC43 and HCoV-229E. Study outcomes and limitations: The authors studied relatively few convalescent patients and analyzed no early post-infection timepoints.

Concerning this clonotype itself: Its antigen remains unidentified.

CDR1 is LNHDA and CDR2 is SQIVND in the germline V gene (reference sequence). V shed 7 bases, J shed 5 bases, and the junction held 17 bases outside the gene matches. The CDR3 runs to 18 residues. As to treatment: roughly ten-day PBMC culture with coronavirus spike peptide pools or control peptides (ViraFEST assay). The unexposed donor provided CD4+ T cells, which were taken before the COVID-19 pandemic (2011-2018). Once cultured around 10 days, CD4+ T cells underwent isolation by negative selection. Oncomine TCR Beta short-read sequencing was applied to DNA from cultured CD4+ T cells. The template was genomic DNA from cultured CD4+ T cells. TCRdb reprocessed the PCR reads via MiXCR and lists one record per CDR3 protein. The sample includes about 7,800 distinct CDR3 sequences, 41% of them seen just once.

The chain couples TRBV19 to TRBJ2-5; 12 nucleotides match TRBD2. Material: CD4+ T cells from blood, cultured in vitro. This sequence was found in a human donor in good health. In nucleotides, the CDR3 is TGTGCCAGTAAAGCGACTAGCGGGAGAGAGTGGGGTTGGGAGACCCAGTACTTC. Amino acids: CASKATSGREWGWETQYF.